The following is a T cell receptor beta chain sequence with its context. The antigen is undetermined. The method was immunoSEQ multiplex PCR; TCRdb's version includes in-frame clones alone and lacks a portion of them. The sample lists about 45,000 clones, 81% seen once, with 17% in the top ten. Germline values: CDR1 WNHNN, CDR2 SYGVQD (reference sequence). Trimming cost V 3 bases and J 7 bases; bases outside gene matches: 12. This CDR3 has 16 amino acids. This sample was taken from a study of T cells in localized non-small cell lung cancer. General study findings and limits: Greater blood T cell density accompanied longer overall survival.

The receptor was derived from a man between 40 and 70 years old with stage III lung adenocarcinoma. The sequenced sample was peripheral blood mononuclear cells, obtained before any cancer treatment. The rearrangement joins TRBV10-1 to TRBJ2-1; TRBD2 agrees at 7 bases. The CDR3 DNA reads TGCGCCAGCAGTGAAGAACGGGACTACCGGAGGAATGAGCAGTTCTTC. Its protein is CASSEERDYRRNEQFF.